One and the same sample provided the 27 T cell receptor beta chains below, sequenced in a study of T cells in Graves' hyperthyroidism and ophthalmopathy (dated by TCRdb to the late 2010s). Library construction relied on multiplex PCR. Reads for this sample came from an Illumina HiSeq 2000. TCR beta CDR3 regions were amplified from RNA transcripts. A first-round RT-PCR of the TCR CDR3 used the HTBI primer set with the Qiagen OneStep RT-PCR kit. TCRdb reanalyzed the raw reads on its own, using fastp at Q25 for trimming and MiXCR for clone calling, and kept in-frame beta chains. Each CDR3 protein appears once, grouped with its most common genes and DNA. This sample has some 510,000 distinct CDR3 sequences in its table, and around 42% of those were observed once. The top ten hold about 7.9% of the sample. Sequencing was done on a sample of peripheral blood or thyroid tissue (not recorded which). The receptors here all came from a woman under 30 with Graves' hyperthyroidism. Donor details come from another sample of the same person, matched by shared clones.

V usage is TRBV7-9 and J usage is TRBJ2-7; 9 nucleotides align to TRBD2. The V segment lost 5 bases and the J segment 2 bases; nucleotides outside the gene matches: 4. Germline loops: CDR1 SEHNR, CDR2 FQNEAQ (reference sequence). The CDR3 contains 14 residues. The CDR3 DNA is TGTGCCAGCAGCGCGCTAGCGGGGACCTACGAGCAGTACTTC. Translating gives CASSALAGTYEQYF.

This clonotype was counted at least ten times. The V call is TRBV24-1, the J call TRBJ1-1; the match to TRBD1 covers 7 bases. V shed 4 bases and J 12 bases; nucleotides not matched to a gene: 7. The CDR3 covers 12 residues. Germline-derived CDR1 and CDR2 are KGHDR and SFDVKD. DNA for the CDR3: TGTGCCACCAGTGACTACCGGGACAGAACTTTCTTT. Protein sequence: CATSDYRDRTFF.

The gene calls are TRBV7-6 and TRBJ2-5; D remains unclear. The last part of the DNA fits TRBJ2-1 better; the J call may be wrong. The CDR3 contains 14 residues. From germline, CDR1 is SGHVS and CDR2 FNYEAQ. The CDR3 loop is CASSLVARRNEQFF. DNA for the CDR3: TGTGCCAGCAGCTTAGTTGCTAGAAGGAATGAGCAGTTCTTC.

This clonotype turned up a few times. The junction departs from the called germline gene at one end, perhaps through a read error. The chain recombines TRBV2 with TRBJ1-3, with D tentatively TRBD1 (5 bases). Germline CDR1 is SNHLY and CDR2 is FYNNEI. The CDR3 runs to 14 residues. The CDR3 bases are TGTGCCGGCAGCGAATGGGGCCGGGGAAACACCATATATTTT. Amino acid sequence: CAGSEWGRGNTIYF.

The DNA for the CDR3 is TGTGCCAGCAGTTACGGGGCTCCTTCCTCCTACGAGCAGTACTTC. Translation gives CASSYGAPSSYEQYF. The chain has TRBV6-5 and TRBJ2-7, with D perhaps matching TRBD1 (5 bases). This CDR3 is 15 amino acids long. Germline CDR1 is MNHEY and CDR2 is SVGAGI. Trimming removed 2 bases from V and 0 bases from J, with 11 bases in between.

The J gene is TRBJ1-4, the V gene TRBV7-2, with D tentatively TRBD1 (6 bases). This CDR3 comprises 16 residues. Germline values: CDR1 SGHTA, CDR2 FQGNSA. Trimming stripped 5 bases from V and 3 bases from J, with 16 bases between. The CDR3 nucleotides read TGTGCCAGCAGCCTGCTAGGGGGGGCCTCTAATGAAAAACTGTTTTTT. Its translation is CASSLLGGASNEKLFF.

This clonotype is a singleton in its sample. The rearrangement links TRBV7-9 to TRBJ2-2; 12 nucleotides align to TRBD2. V gave up 6 bases and J gave up 4 bases; unmatched junction bases: 12. From germline, CDR1 is SEHNR and CDR2 FQNEAQ (reference sequence). The CDR3 consists of 18 residues. The CDR3 protein is CASRTGLAGLTFTGELFF. CDR3 DNA: TGTGCCAGCAGGACGGGACTAGCGGGCTTGACATTCACCGGGGAGCTGTTTTTT.

Details on this clonotype: A much bigger clone sits one base away, suggesting this may be a read error. The V and J genes are TRBV29-1 and TRBJ1-2; D is uncertain. Looked up from germline, CDR1 is SQVTM and CDR2 is ANQGSEA. V lost 7 bases to trimming and J lost 2 bases, with 11 bases between them. This CDR3 region has 12 residues. The CDR3 region is CSALDGNYGYTF. DNA for the CDR3: TGCAGCGCCTTGGACGGAAACTATGGCTACACCTTC.

A word on this clonotype: A read error is possible here, since a much larger clone lies one base away. The chain recombines TRBV29-1 with TRBJ1-5; D gene uncertain. Germline CDR1 SQVTM, CDR2 ANQGSEA. CDR3 length equals 14 residues. Trimming left V 4 bases short and J 3 bases short, with 13 bases between. CDR3 amino acids: CSVVIGPSNQPQHF. CDR3 nucleotide sequence: TGCAGCGTTGTCATCGGACCATCCAATCAGCCCCAGCATTTT. The variable domain in full, with the rest retrieved from reference TRBV29-1 and TRBJ1-5, is SAVISQKPSRDICQRGTSLTIQCQVDSQVTMMFWYRQQPGQSLTLIATANQGSEATYESGFVIDKFPISRPNLTFSTLTVSNMSPEDSSIYLCSVVIGPSNQPQHFGDGTRLSIL.

This chain uses TRBV24-1 with TRBJ2-7; maybe TRBD2 (6 bases). Trimming removed 10 bases from V and 6 bases from J, with 21 bases in between. The germline V gene has CDR1 KGHDR and CDR2 SFDVKD. The CDR3 consists of 14 residues. The chain's CDR3 is CATGLASAVGEQYF. For the CDR3, the DNA is TGTGCCACGGGACTGGCCTCCGCGGTGGGCGAGCAGTACTTC.

V is TRBV15 and J is TRBJ1-2, with no clear D. The CDR3 consists of 13 residues. The germline V gene encodes CDR1 LNHNV and CDR2 YYDKDF (reference sequence). Trimming stripped 5 bases from V and 5 bases from J, with 12 bases between. CDR3 sequence (DNA): TGTGCCACCAGCGTGTTCGGGAATTATGGCTACACCTTC. Amino acids: CATSVFGNYGYTF.

The CDR3, as DNA: TGTGCCAGCTGGGGAAACACTGAAGCTTTCTTT. Amino acids: CASWGNTEAFF. V usage is TRBV7-8 and J usage is TRBJ1-1; D not resolved. Between the trimmed V and J ends, which lost 8 bases and 2 bases, there was a span of 6 bases. The CDR3 is 11 residues long. CDR1 and CDR2 (germline): SGHVS, FQNEAQ.

V usage is TRBV20-1 and J usage is TRBJ2-2, with a possible D match to TRBD2 (5 bases). V was pared by 7 bases and J by 7 bases, with 16 bases between. The germline V gene has CDR1 DFQATT and CDR2 SNEGSKA (reference sequence). The CDR3 spans 13 residues. The CDR3 DNA follows: TGCAGTGGCACACCCGGAGGCGGCGGGGAGCTGTTTTTT. Its translation: CSGTPGGGGELFF.

The gene calls are TRBV7-2 and TRBJ1-4, with TRBD1 matching 8 bases. Trimming at V came to 3 bases and at J to 8 bases, leaving 5 bases not matched to a gene. Per the germline V gene, CDR1 is SGHTA and CDR2 is FQGNSA. The CDR3 covers 14 residues. Here the CDR3 DNA reads TGTGCCAGCAGCTTCATCACAGGGGGAGAAAAACTGTTTTTT. It is translated as CASSFITGGEKLFF.

The chain is built from TRBV15 and TRBJ1-5; TRBD1 is a possible D gene (6 bases). The CDR3 sequence is 13 residues long. The V gene's germline CDR1 is LNHNV and CDR2 YYDKDF (reference sequence). Between the trimmed V and J ends, which lost 0 bases and 9 bases, there was a span of 9 bases. CDR3 amino acids: CATSREWGRPQHF. CDR3 DNA: TGTGCCACCAGCAGAGAGTGGGGGCGGCCCCAGCATTTT.

This clonotype occurred a few times. V usage is TRBV20-1 and J usage is TRBJ1-1; tentatively, D is TRBD1 (6 bases). This CDR3 spans 13 amino acids. V lost 5 bases and J 1 base, leaving 11 bases between the germline ends. Germline V lookup: CDR1 DFQATT, CDR2 SNEGSKA (reference sequence). The CDR3 reads CSAPKGQNTEAFF. CDR3 DNA sequence: TGCAGTGCTCCCAAGGGACAGAACACTGAAGCTTTCTTT.

The chain joins TRBV29-1 to TRBJ2-2, with 8 bases identical to TRBD1. The junction had 14 bases not matched to a gene; V was cut back by 7 bases and J by 13 bases. This CDR3 spans 13 amino acids. CDR1 is SQVTM and CDR2 is ANQGSEA in the germline V gene. CDR3 loop: CSARGSQDRGLFF. CDR3 DNA sequence: TGCAGCGCCCGGGGGTCTCAAGACAGGGGGCTGTTTTTT.

This clonotype was counted at least ten times. The chain couples TRBV12-3 or TRBV12-4 to TRBJ2-7, with 7 nucleotides matching TRBD2. Trimming cost V 0 bases and J 7 bases; bases outside gene matches: 6. CDR3 length: 14 amino acids. CDR3 sequence reads: CASSLAGGPREQYF. CDR3 bases: TGTGCCAGCAGTTTAGCGGGAGGGCCAAGGGAGCAGTACTTC.

V gene TRBV25-1 combines with J gene TRBJ2-3, with TRBD2 as a possible D gene (6 bases). With 3 bases removed from V and 0 bases from J, the gap between germline ends came to 22 bases. The V gene's germline CDR1 is MGHDK and CDR2 SYGVNS. The CDR3 totals 19 residues. The CDR3, as DNA: TGTGCCAGCAGTGATTTGGGGAGGAAGAGGACGGCTAGCACAGATACGCAGTATTTT. Protein sequence: CASSDLGRKRTASTDTQYF.

This clonotype was seen many times. The chain combines TRBV7-2 with TRBJ2-7, with 10 bases matching TRBD1. CDR3 size: 14 residues. V was clipped by 6 bases and J by 5 bases; unmatched bases: 7. Germline V CDR1 and CDR2: SGHTA, FQGNSA. The chain's CDR3 is CASRLDRGRNEQYF. The CDR3 DNA follows: TGTGCCAGCAGACTAGACAGGGGGCGTAACGAGCAGTACTTC.

V and J are TRBV10-3 and TRBJ2-3; no firm D call. The germline CDR1 and CDR2 sequences are ENHRY and SYGVKD. Trimming removed 3 bases from V and 0 bases from J, with 10 bases in between. This CDR3 has 15 amino acids. The CDR3 region is CAISDDAVSTDTQYF. The CDR3 nucleotides read TGTGCCATCAGTGATGATGCGGTTAGCACAGATACGCAGTATTTT.

This clonotype was counted many times. The chain joins TRBV7-8 to TRBJ2-7, with TRBD2 identical over 8 bases. V lost 1 base to trimming and J lost 4 bases; unmatched junction nucleotides: 3. The CDR3 is 14 residues long. Germline values: CDR1 SGHVS, CDR2 FQNEAQ. CDR3 sequence (DNA): TGTGCCAGCAGCTTAGTAGCGGGGAGTTACGAGCAGTACTTC. This gives the protein CASSLVAGSYEQYF.

In the case of this clonotype: One junction end disagrees with the germline gene, perhaps due to a read error. The genes are TRBV7-9 and TRBJ1-4; D unresolved. The CDR3 loop spans 11 amino acids. Germline CDR1 SEHNR, CDR2 FQNEAQ (reference sequence). CDR3: CAISQAEKLFF. The CDR3 DNA reads as TGTGCCATCAGCCAGGCGGAAAAACTGTTTTTT. Variable domain in full (rest from reference TRBV7-9 and TRBJ1-4): DTGVSQNPRHKITKRGQNVTFRCDPISEHNRLYWYRQTLGQGPEFLTYFQNEAQLEKSRLLSDRFSAERPKGSFSTLEIQRTEQGDSAMYLCAISQAEKLFFGSGTQLSVL.

This clonotype has just one count. The gene calls are TRBV9 and TRBJ1-5, with 7 bases identical to TRBD1. Unmatched junction bases numbered 11, after V lost 4 bases and J lost 7 bases. Per germline, CDR1 SGDLS and CDR2 YYNGEE. The CDR3 extends over 15 amino acids. The chain's CDR3 is CASSYQGGYFQPQHF. Written as DNA, the CDR3 is TGTGCCAGCAGCTATCAGGGGGGCTATTTCCAGCCCCAGCATTTT. Combining the CDR3 with reference TRBV9 and TRBJ1-5 gives the whole variable domain DSGVTQTPKHLITATGQRVTLRCSPRSGDLSVYWYQQSLDQGLQFLIQYYNGEERAKGNILERFSAQQFPDLHSELNLSSLELGDSALYFCASSYQGGYFQPQHFGDGTRLSIL.

V and J are TRBV7-2 and TRBJ1-1; no definite D call. Per the germline V gene, CDR1 is SGHTA and CDR2 is FQGNSA. This CDR3 is 14 amino acids long. The V gene lost 8 bases and the J gene lost 5 bases, with 18 bases spanning the gap. CDR3 residues: CASAWEAGMTEAFF. The CDR3 nucleotides read TGTGCCAGCGCCTGGGAGGCGGGTATGACTGAAGCTTTCTTT.

This chain uses TRBV25-1 with TRBJ2-5; D is ambiguous. The V gene's germline CDR1 is MGHDK and CDR2 SYGVNS. V dropped 3 bases and J dropped 2 bases, with 16 bases sitting between them. There are 16 residues in the CDR3. Here the CDR3 DNA reads TGTGCCAGCAGTGAGATTTTCGGCCGGAGACAAGAGACCCAGTACTTC. Protein sequence: CASSEIFGRRQETQYF.

The chain couples TRBV14 to TRBJ1-1; 7 bases line up with TRBD1. The CDR3 loop spans 15 amino acids. CDR1 SGHDN and CDR2 FVKESK come from the germline V gene. V trimming: 2 bases; J trimming: 1 base; junction bases outside the gene matches: 4. Written as DNA, the CDR3 is TGTGCCAGCAGCCAAATGGGACAGACGAACACTGAAGCTTTCTTT. Protein product: CASSQMGQTNTEAFF.